These 29 T cell receptor beta chains came from one sample sequenced in a study of T cell clones after liver transplantation. Profiling relied on immunoSEQ multiplex PCR, and the TCRdb table lists in-frame clones only, not all of them. This table holds 45,000 to 55,000 clones, less than 85% found once. The specimen was CD4+ T cells from blood, collected before liver transplant. Source of these receptors: a human donor who received a liver transplant.

The chain links TRBV19 to TRBJ2-7; D might be TRBD2 (6 bases). CDR3 length: 16 amino acids. Germline-derived CDR1 and CDR2 are LNHDA and SQIVND (reference sequence). Trimming left V 1 base short and J 7 bases short, with 20 bases between. The CDR3 here is CASSIVTGDGRTEQYF. DNA for the CDR3: TGTGCCAGTAGTATAGTAACGGGGGACGGGCGTACGGAGCAGTACTTC.

This sequence joins TRBV11-3 and TRBJ2-5, with 8 bases lining up with TRBD2. The V gene end was trimmed by 5 bases and the J gene end by 2 bases; junction bases not matched to a gene: 7. Germline V gene data show CDR1 as SGHNT and CDR2 as YENEEA. There are 15 residues in the CDR3. CDR3 DNA: TGTGCCAGCAGCCCATCAGCGGGAGTTCAAGAGACCCAGTACTTC. This codes for CASSPSAGVQETQYF.

The CDR3 loop is CASSYSAGVTGELFF. CDR3 in DNA: TGTGCCAGCAGTTACTCCGCGGGAGTCACCGGGGAGCTGTTTTTT. V and J are TRBV6-5 and TRBJ2-2; 7 nucleotides agree with TRBD2. The CDR3 length is 15 residues. Germline CDR1 and CDR2: MNHEY and SVGAGI. Trimming at V came to 0 bases and at J to 4 bases, leaving 2 bases not matched to a gene.

This chain joins TRBV6-4 and TRBJ2-3; D is undetermined. CDR1 is MRHNA and CDR2 is SNTAGT in the germline V gene. V lost 2 bases and J lost 0, with 9 bases in between. The CDR3 extends over 15 amino acids. Here the CDR3 DNA reads TGTGCCAGCAGTGACAGGGCCTCTAGCACAGATACGCAGTATTTT. This translates into CASSDRASSTDTQYF.

V and J are TRBV6-1 and TRBJ1-4; D not resolved. Trimming removed 6 bases from V and 7 bases from J, with 18 bases in between. Germline-derived CDR1 and CDR2 are MNHNS and SASEGT. CDR3 length: 15 amino acids. The CDR3 sequence is CASSNQPASGEKLFF. CDR3 sequence (DNA): TGTGCCAGCAGCAATCAGCCGGCGAGTGGTGAAAAACTGTTTTTT.

This clone was recorded a few times. The sample holds other DNA sequences that translate to the same CDR3. V and J are TRBV5-1 and TRBJ1-1, with D possibly being TRBD1 (6 bases). CDR1 and CDR2 (germline): SGHRS, YFSETQ. V lost 0 bases, J lost 5 bases, and 11 bases lay in between. This CDR3 comprises 14 residues. CDR3 nucleotide sequence: TGCGCCAGCAGCTTGGAACAGGGAAGGACTGAAGCTTTCTTT. This codes for CASSLEQGRTEAFF.

A few counts support this clone. The chain combines TRBV6-1 with TRBJ2-7; D is perhaps TRBD1 (5 bases). The V end lost 0 bases, the J end lost 7 bases, and 16 bases lay between the germline ends. This CDR3 region has 15 residues. Germline V gene data show CDR1 as MNHNS and CDR2 as SASEGT. Here the CDR3 reads CASSEALQGSWEQYF. DNA of the CDR3: TGTGCCAGCAGTGAAGCGCTTCAGGGCTCCTGGGAGCAGTACTTC.

The DNA for the CDR3 is TGTGCCTGGAGTGTTGGGGGGGGGAACTTTAATGAAAAACTGTTTTTT. Encoded protein: CAWSVGGGNFNEKLFF. The chain employs TRBV30 and TRBJ1-4; weak D call: TRBD1 (5 bases). This CDR3 is 16 amino acids long. Trimming shortened V by 0 bases and J by 4 bases, and 15 bases separated the two germline ends. The germline V gene encodes CDR1 GTSNPN and CDR2 SVGIG (reference sequence).

This clone is a singleton in its sample. The chain joins TRBV28 to TRBJ1-1; D not certain. In germline, CDR1 is MDHEN, CDR2 SYDVKM. V was cut by 7 bases and J by 0 bases, with 9 bases left in between. The CDR3 consists of 13 residues. This chain's CDR3 is CASNEEVNTEAFF. The CDR3 coding sequence is TGTGCCAGCAATGAGGAGGTGAACACTGAAGCTTTCTTT. Based on the CDR3 plus reference TRBV28 and TRBJ1-1, the full variable domain is DVKVTQSSRYLVKRTGEKVFLECVQDMDHENMFWYRQDPGLGLRLIYFSYDVKMKEKGDIPEGYSVSREKKERFSLILESASTNQTSMYLCASNEEVNTEAFFGQGTRLTVV.

The count of this clone is one. The rearrangement joins TRBV27 to TRBJ2-2; 9 nucleotides agree with TRBD1. The CDR3 is 16 residues long. The germline V gene encodes CDR1 MNHEY and CDR2 SMNVEV (reference sequence). V was pared by 8 bases and J by 3 bases, with 10 bases of the junction left unmatched. Here the CDR3 reads CASRESGTGHTGELFF. As DNA, the CDR3 is TGTGCCAGCCGTGAATCCGGGACAGGGCACACCGGGGAGCTGTTTTTT.

The J gene is TRBJ2-4, the V gene TRBV19, with a tentative D call TRBD2 (6 bases). The CDR3 runs to 14 residues. Germline V lookup: CDR1 LNHDA, CDR2 SQIVND (reference sequence). Trimming pared 4 bases from V and 0 bases from J, leaving 7 bases between. The CDR3 reads CASSTGLAKNIQYF. CDR3 nucleotides: TGTGCCAGTAGTACGGGACTAGCCAAAAACATTCAGTACTTC. Based on the CDR3 plus reference TRBV19 and TRBJ2-4, the full variable domain is DGGITQSPKYLFRKEGQNVTLSCEQNLNHDAMYWYRQDPGQGLRLIYYSQIVNDFQKGDIAEGYSVSREKKESFPLTVTSAQKNPTAFYLCASSTGLAKNIQYFGAGTRLSVL.

The V gene is TRBV4-2, the J gene TRBJ2-7, with D possibly TRBD1 on 5 matching bases. In germline, CDR1 is LGHNA, CDR2 YNFKEQ. V lost 1 base to trimming and J lost 2 bases, with 15 bases between them. The CDR3 is 16 amino acids. The CDR3 protein is CASSQGSGMGTYEQYF. Written as DNA, the CDR3 is TGTGCCAGCAGCCAAGGTTCAGGGATGGGAACCTACGAGCAGTACTTC.

This chain connects TRBV5-1 to TRBJ2-7; D perhaps matches TRBD2 (5 bases). The V gene's germline CDR1 is SGHRS and CDR2 YFSETQ. There are 15 residues in the CDR3. Trimming cost V 3 bases and J 9 bases, with 22 bases left between them. CDR3 protein: CASSSGRIPTSGQYF. The CDR3 nucleotides read TGCGCCAGCAGCTCCGGCAGGATACCTACGAGCGGGCAGTACTTC.

V and J are TRBV6-6 and TRBJ1-4; D is ambiguous. Germline V gene data show CDR1 as MNHNY and CDR2 as SVGAGI (reference sequence). The CDR3 has 11 residues. V lost 6 bases and J lost 8, with 7 bases in between. As DNA, the CDR3 is TGTGCCAGCAGCCCCTCGGAAAAACTGTTTTTT. It yields the protein CASSPSEKLFF.

The rearrangement joins TRBV6-1 to TRBJ2-7, with D possibly TRBD2 on 5 matching bases. The V gene lost 7 bases and the J gene lost 0 bases, with 10 bases spanning the gap. The CDR3 has 13 amino acids. Germline lookup yields CDR1 MNHNS and CDR2 SASEGT. DNA of the CDR3: TGTGCCAGCACGAGGGAACGCTCCTACGAGCAGTACTTC. It translates to CASTRERSYEQYF.

The rearrangement uses TRBV10-3 and TRBJ2-2; D not resolved. V was shortened by 6 bases and J by 5 bases, with 10 bases between the two germline ends. The CDR3 sequence is 13 residues long. Germline CDR1 ENHRY, CDR2 SYGVKD. The CDR3 coding sequence is TGTGCCATCAGCCAGTTAGTAACCGGGGAGCTGTTTTTT. It encodes CAISQLVTGELFF.

The chain couples TRBV29-1 to TRBJ2-1, with 8 bases aligning to TRBD2. The CDR3 loop spans 14 amino acids. J gave up 3 bases and V 6 bases, and 7 bases lay outside the gene matches. From germline, CDR1 is SQVTM and CDR2 ANQGSEA. The CDR3 DNA follows: TGCAGCGTCTCGGGGGGGGGTCACTACAATGAGCAGTTCTTC. It translates to CSVSGGGHYNEQFF.

The chain has TRBV7-9 and TRBJ2-6; D remains unclear. The V gene lost 6 bases and the J gene lost 4 bases, with 10 bases spanning the gap. Germline V gives CDR1 SEHNR, CDR2 FQNEAQ (reference sequence). The CDR3 totals 14 residues. CDR3 residues: CASSLWAGANVLTF. The DNA of the CDR3 is TGTGCCAGCAGTCTTTGGGCAGGGGCCAACGTCCTGACTTTC.

The chain employs TRBV25-1 and TRBJ2-7; maybe TRBD1 (5 bases). V gave up 3 bases and J gave up 4 bases, with 10 bases separating them. CDR3 length: 13 residues. Germline CDR1 and CDR2: MGHDK and SYGVNS. CDR3 DNA sequence: TGTGCCAGCAGTGAGTTGCAGGGATACGAGCAGTACTTC. It specifies CASSELQGYEQYF.

Only a few counts were recorded for this clone. The J gene is TRBJ1-3, the V gene TRBV7-2; 7 bases fit TRBD1. CDR3 length: 15 residues. CDR1 and CDR2 (germline): SGHTA, FQGNSA. With 5 bases clipped from V and 0 bases from J, the junction kept 4 bases outside the gene matches. CDR3: CASSAGTASGNTIYF. For the CDR3, the DNA is TGTGCCAGCAGCGCGGGGACAGCCTCTGGAAACACCATATATTTT.

The chain has TRBV7-3 and TRBJ2-3, with 14 bases aligning to TRBD2. The germline V gene has CDR1 SGHTA and CDR2 FQGTGA. The CDR3 runs 15 residues. V lost 5 bases and J lost 6; bases outside the gene matches: 4. The CDR3 is CASSPGLAGADTQYF. CDR3 nucleotide sequence: TGTGCCAGCAGCCCGGGACTAGCGGGAGCCGATACGCAGTATTTT. Drawing the rest from reference TRBV7-3 and TRBJ2-3, the complete variable domain is GAGVSQTPSNKVTEKGKYVELRCDPISGHTALYWYRQSLGQGPEFLIYFQGTGAADDSGLPNDRFFAVRPEGSVSTLKIQRTERGDSAVYLCASSPGLAGADTQYFGPGTRLTVL.

The chain recombines TRBV4-3 with TRBJ2-3; D remains ambiguous. CDR1 LGHNA and CDR2 YSLEER come from the germline V gene. The CDR3 spans 12 residues. Trimming left V 0 bases short and J 6 bases short, with 4 bases between. CDR3 in amino acids: CASSQDGDTQYF. The CDR3 DNA follows: TGCGCCAGCAGCCAAGACGGGGATACGCAGTATTTT.

V is TRBV19 and J is TRBJ1-2; TRBD1 matches at 7 bases. There are 14 residues in the CDR3. The J segment lost 8 bases and the V segment lost 7 bases, leaving 13 bases of the junction unmatched. Germline assignment: CDR1 LNHDA and CDR2 SQIVND (reference sequence). CDR3 nucleotide sequence: TGTGCCAGTACCCCAGGGGGGGGGCGGAAAGGCTACACCTTC. Its protein product is CASTPGGGRKGYTF.

This chain uses TRBV18 with TRBJ2-1; no reliable D call. Trimming shortened V by 3 bases and J by 8 bases, and 11 bases separated the two germline ends. Germline V gene data show CDR1 as KGHSH and CDR2 as LQKENI. The CDR3 consists of 13 residues. CDR3 DNA sequence: TGTGCCAGCTCACCCGTAATGGGCCATGAGCAGTTCTTC. Its translation: CASSPVMGHEQFF. Supplemented by reference TRBV18 and TRBJ2-1, the full variable domain reads NAGVMQNPRHLVRRRGQEARLRCSPMKGHSHVYWYRQLPEEGLKFMVYLQKENIIDESGMPKERFSAEFPKEGPSILRIQQVVRGDSAAYFCASSPVMGHEQFFGPGTRLTVL.

This clone was observed a handful of times. The chain carries TRBV25-1 and TRBJ2-5; 12 positions match TRBD1. Germline-derived CDR1 and CDR2 are MGHDK and SYGVNS. V was clipped by 2 bases and J by 7 bases; unmatched bases: 8. The CDR3 runs to 16 residues. Here the CDR3 DNA reads TGTGCCAGCAGTGAACCCGGGACAGGGGGCGTCGGGACCCAGTACTTC. Its protein product is CASSEPGTGGVGTQYF.

The gene calls are TRBV5-1 and TRBJ2-1, with 8 bases fitting TRBD1. V lost 4 bases, J lost 9 bases, and 9 bases stayed unmatched. The CDR3 is 14 amino acids. CDR1 SGHRS and CDR2 YFSETQ come from the germline V gene. CDR3: CASSAGQGIGEQFF. Written as DNA, the CDR3 is TGCGCCAGCAGCGCCGGACAGGGAATAGGTGAGCAGTTCTTC.

The rearrangement uses TRBV6-1 and TRBJ2-1, with D uncertain. The V gene's germline CDR1 is MNHNS and CDR2 SASEGT. V was cut by 2 bases and J by 8 bases, with 16 bases left in between. The CDR3 runs 15 residues. The CDR3 DNA reads as TGTGCCAGCAGTGAACCGGGTCGTAGCCAACATGAGCAGTTCTTC. It is translated as CASSEPGRSQHEQFF.

J is TRBJ2-3 and V is TRBV5-1, with TRBD2 as a possible D gene (5 bases). The length of the CDR3 is 15 residues. V dropped 0 bases and J dropped 4 bases, with 12 bases sitting between them. Germline values: CDR1 SGHRS, CDR2 YFSETQ. CDR3 region: CASSLDGSGPDTQYF. The CDR3 DNA sequence: TGCGCCAGCAGCTTGGATGGGAGTGGTCCAGATACGCAGTATTTT.

The CDR3 here is CASSLQETQYF. CDR3 DNA: TGTGCCAGCTCACTACAAGAGACCCAGTACTTC. This chain links TRBV18 with TRBJ2-5; no clear D gene. Germline V lookup: CDR1 KGHSH, CDR2 LQKENI. V was clipped by 4 bases and J by 2 bases, with 2 bases between them. This CDR3 spans 11 amino acids.